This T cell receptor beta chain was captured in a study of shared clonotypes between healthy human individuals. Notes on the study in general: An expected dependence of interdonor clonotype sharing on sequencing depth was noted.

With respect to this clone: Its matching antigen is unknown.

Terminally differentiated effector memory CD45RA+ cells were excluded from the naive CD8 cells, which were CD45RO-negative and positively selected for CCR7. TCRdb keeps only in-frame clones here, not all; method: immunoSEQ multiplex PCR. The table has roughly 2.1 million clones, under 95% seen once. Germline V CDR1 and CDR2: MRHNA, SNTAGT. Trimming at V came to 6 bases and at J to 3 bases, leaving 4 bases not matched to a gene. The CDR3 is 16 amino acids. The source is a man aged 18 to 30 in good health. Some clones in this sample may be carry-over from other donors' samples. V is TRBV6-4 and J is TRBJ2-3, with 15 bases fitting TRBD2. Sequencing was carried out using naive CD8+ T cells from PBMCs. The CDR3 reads CASRGTSGRCTDTQYF. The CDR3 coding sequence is TGTGCCAGCAGGGGGACTAGCGGGAGGTGTACAGATACGCAGTATTTT.